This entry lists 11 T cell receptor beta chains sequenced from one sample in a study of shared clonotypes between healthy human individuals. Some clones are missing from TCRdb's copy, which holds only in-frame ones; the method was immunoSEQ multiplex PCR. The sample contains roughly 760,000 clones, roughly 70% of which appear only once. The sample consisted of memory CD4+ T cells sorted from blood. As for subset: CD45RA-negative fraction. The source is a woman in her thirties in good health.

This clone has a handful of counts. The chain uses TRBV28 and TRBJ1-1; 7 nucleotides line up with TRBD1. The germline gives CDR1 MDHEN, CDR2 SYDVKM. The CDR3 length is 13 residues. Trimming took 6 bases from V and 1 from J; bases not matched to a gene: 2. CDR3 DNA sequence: TGTGCCAGCAGCGGGACAGCGAACACTGAAGCTTTCTTT. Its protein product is CASSGTANTEAFF.

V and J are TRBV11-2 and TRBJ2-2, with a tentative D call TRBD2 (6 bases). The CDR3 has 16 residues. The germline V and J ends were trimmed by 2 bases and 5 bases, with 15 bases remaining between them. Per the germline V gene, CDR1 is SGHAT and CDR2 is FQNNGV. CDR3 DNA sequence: TGTGCCAGCAGCTTAACGGGAGAAGGACGAACCGGGGAGCTGTTTTTT. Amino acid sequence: CASSLTGEGRTGELFF.

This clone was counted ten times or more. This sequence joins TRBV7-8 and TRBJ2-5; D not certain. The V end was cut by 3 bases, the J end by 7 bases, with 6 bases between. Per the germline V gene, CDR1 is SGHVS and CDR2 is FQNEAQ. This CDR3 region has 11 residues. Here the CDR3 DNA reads TGTGCCAGCAGCTTTTGGGGGACCCAGTACTTC. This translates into CASSFWGTQYF. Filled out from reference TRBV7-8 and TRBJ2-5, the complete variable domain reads GAGVSQSPRYKVAKRGQDVALRCDPISGHVSLFWYQQALGQGPEFLTYFQNEAQLDKSGLPSDRFFAERPEGSVSTLKIQRTQQEDSAVYLCASSFWGTQYFGPGTRLLVL.

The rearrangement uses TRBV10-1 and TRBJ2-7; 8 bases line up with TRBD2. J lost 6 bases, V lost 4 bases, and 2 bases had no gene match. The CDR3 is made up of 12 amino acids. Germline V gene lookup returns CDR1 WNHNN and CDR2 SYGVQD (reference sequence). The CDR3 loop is CASSGSGSEQYF. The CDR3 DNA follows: TGCGCCAGCAGTGGGAGCGGGAGCGAGCAGTACTTC.

The CDR3 sequence: CASSGYSELGELFF. In DNA form, the CDR3 reads TGTGCCAGCAGCGGATACAGTGAGTTGGGGGAACTGTTTTTT. The rearrangement joins TRBV11-2 to TRBJ1-4; D is perhaps TRBD1 (5 bases). V was pared by 5 bases and J by 12 bases, with 19 bases between. Germline V gene data show CDR1 as SGHAT and CDR2 as FQNNGV. The CDR3 has 14 residues.

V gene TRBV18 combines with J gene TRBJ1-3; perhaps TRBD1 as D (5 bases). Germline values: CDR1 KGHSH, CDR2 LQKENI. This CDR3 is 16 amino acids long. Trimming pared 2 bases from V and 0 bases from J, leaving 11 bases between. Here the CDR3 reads CASSPSEGHSGNTIYF. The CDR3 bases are TGTGCCAGCTCACCATCGGAGGGGCACTCTGGAAACACCATATATTTT. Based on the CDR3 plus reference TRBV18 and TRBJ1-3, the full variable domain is NAGVMQNPRHLVRRRGQEARLRCSPMKGHSHVYWYRQLPEEGLKFMVYLQKENIIDESGMPKERFSAEFPKEGPSILRIQQVVRGDSAAYFCASSPSEGHSGNTIYFGEGSWLTVV.

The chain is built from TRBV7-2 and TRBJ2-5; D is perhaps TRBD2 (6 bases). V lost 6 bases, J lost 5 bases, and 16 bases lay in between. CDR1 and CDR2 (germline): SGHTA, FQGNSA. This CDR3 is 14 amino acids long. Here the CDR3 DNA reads TGTGCCAGCAGTATGCGGAGGGGAGTGGAGACCCAGTACTTC. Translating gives CASSMRRGVETQYF.

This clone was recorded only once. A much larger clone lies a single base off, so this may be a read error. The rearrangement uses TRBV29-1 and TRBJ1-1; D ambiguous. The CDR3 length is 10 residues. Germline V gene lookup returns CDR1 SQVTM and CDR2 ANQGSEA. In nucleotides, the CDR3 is TGCAGTGTTCGGAGCACTGAAGCTTTCTTT. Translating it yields CSVRSTEAFF. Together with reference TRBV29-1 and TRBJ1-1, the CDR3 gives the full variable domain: SAVISQKPSRDICQRGTSLTIQCQVDSQVTMMFWYRQQPGQSLTLIATANQGSEATYESGFVIDKFPISRPNLTFSTLTVSNMSPEDSSIYLCSVRSTEAFFGQGTRLTVV.

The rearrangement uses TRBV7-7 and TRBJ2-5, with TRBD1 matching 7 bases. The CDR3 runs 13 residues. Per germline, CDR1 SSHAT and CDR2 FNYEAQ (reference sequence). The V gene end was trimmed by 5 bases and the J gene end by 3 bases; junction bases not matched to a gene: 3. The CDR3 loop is CASSHDREETQYF. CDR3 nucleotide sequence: TGTGCCAGCAGCCACGACAGGGAAGAGACCCAGTACTTC.

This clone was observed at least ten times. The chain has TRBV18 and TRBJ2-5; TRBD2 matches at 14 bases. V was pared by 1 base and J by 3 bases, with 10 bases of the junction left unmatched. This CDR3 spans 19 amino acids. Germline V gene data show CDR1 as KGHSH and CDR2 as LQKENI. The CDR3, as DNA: TGTGCCAGCTCACCACTAAAGGGACTAGCGGGAGAGAAAGAAGAGACCCAGTACTTC. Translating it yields CASSPLKGLAGEKEETQYF.

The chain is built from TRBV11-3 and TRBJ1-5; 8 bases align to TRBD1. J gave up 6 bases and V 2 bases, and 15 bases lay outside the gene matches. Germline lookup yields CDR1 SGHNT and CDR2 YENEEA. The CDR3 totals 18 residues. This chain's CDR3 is CASSLRSRDRTLRQPQHF. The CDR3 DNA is TGTGCCAGCAGCTTACGGTCCCGGGACAGGACACTCCGTCAGCCCCAGCATTTT.